This TCR beta chain was observed in a study of patients and donors after allogeneic stem cell transplantation. Each CDR3 protein gets one entry after TCRdb re-called the RT-PCR reads with MiXCR. Of about 200,000 distinct CDR3 sequences listed, about 40% are singletons. V was clipped by 5 bases and J by 6 bases; unmatched bases: 7. The germline CDR1 and CDR2 sequences are SNHLY and FYNNEI. CDR3 length equals 16 residues. This receptor was obtained from a human donor who was either an allogeneic HSCT recipient or a stem cell or donor lymphocyte infusion donor (not recorded which). It is not recorded whose cells these are; they may come from a transplant donor. This chain joins TRBV2 and TRBJ2-1; TRBD2 aligns across 13 bases. What was sequenced was blood, either unsorted or a sorted T cell fraction (not recorded which). CDR3 bases: TGTGCCAGCAGTTCTCGGAGACTAGCGGGAGGCAATGAGCAGTTCTTC. Its translation: CASSSRRLAGGNEQFF.